This T cell receptor (beta chain) derives from a study of blood T cell repertoires in COVID-19. V lost 6 bases, J lost 1 base, and 14 bases lay in between. Germline loops: CDR1 MDHEN, CDR2 SYDVKM. The CDR3 is made up of 15 amino acids. Sequencing was performed with immunoSEQ multiplex PCR; in TCRdb, only in-frame clones are kept and a portion is missing. The sample shows under 150,000 clones, about 70% of them seen only once. The receptor's source is an elderly man with acute or convalescent COVID-19. Specimen: peripheral blood. The chain combines TRBV28 with TRBJ2-3; D gene uncertain. In DNA, the CDR3 is TGTGCCAGCAGGGAAGGAGCCCTCGGCACAGATACGCAGTATTTT. Amino acids: CASREGALGTDTQYF. The entire variable domain, with the rest obtained from reference TRBV28 and TRBJ2-3, is as follows: DVKVTQSSRYLVKRTGEKVFLECVQDMDHENMFWYRQDPGLGLRLIYFSYDVKMKEKGDIPEGYSVSREKKERFSLILESASTNQTSMYLCASREGALGTDTQYFGPGTRLTVL.